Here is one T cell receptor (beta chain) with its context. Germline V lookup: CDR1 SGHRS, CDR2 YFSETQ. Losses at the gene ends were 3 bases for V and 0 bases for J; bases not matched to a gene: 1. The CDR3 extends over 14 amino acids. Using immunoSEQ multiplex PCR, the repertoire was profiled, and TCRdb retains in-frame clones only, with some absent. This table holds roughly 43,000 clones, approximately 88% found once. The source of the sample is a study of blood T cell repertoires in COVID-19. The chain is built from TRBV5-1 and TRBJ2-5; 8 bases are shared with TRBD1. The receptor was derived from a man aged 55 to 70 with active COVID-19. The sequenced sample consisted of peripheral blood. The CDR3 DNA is TGCGCCAGCAGCTGGGACAGGCACCAAGAGACCCAGTACTTC. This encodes CASSWDRHQETQYF. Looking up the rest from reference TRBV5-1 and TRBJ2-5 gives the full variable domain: KAGVTQTPRYLIKTRGQQVTLSCSPISGHRSVSWYQQTPGQGLQFLFEYFSETQRNKGNFPGRFSGRQFSNSRSEMNVSTLELGDSALYLCASSWDRHQETQYFGPGTRLLVL.